This T cell receptor (beta chain) originates from a study of radiotherapy plus CTLA-4 blockade in lung cancer. The study's findings and limits: Blood TCR clones of tumor origin expanded after radiotherapy plus ipilimumab.

The repertoire was sequenced with immunoSEQ multiplex PCR; TCRdb's copy has only in-frame clones and lacks some. The sample contains about 39,000 clones, more than 70% of which appear only once. This clone showed up just once. Antigen unknown. In chemo-refractory metastatic non-small-cell lung cancer, patients got ipilimumab CTLA-4 blockade together with focal radiation. This sequence originates from a human donor with non-small cell lung cancer that progressed on radiotherapy plus ipilimumab. The starting material was peripheral blood, obtained from a patient treated with radiotherapy plus ipilimumab.

CDR3 bases: TGTGCCAGCAGCTTAGGCAGGATTTACGAGCAGTACTTC. Its protein product is CASSLGRIYEQYF. V usage is TRBV7-2 and J usage is TRBJ2-5, with D uncertain. The tail of the sequence fits TRBJ2-7 better, so the J call may be wrong. The CDR3 consists of 13 residues. Germline V gene lookup returns CDR1 SGHTA and CDR2 FQGNSA.